What follows are 8 T cell receptor beta chains derived from one specimen sequenced in a study of blood T cell repertoires in COVID-19. The protocol was immunoSEQ multiplex PCR, while the TCRdb copy is restricted to in-frame clones and leaves out a portion. The profile shows about 130,000 clones, 84% of them singletons. The material sequenced was PBMCs or T cells enriched from blood (not recorded which). The origin of the receptors is a man between 35 and 55 years old with acute COVID-19.

This clone was detected a few times. The J gene is TRBJ1-6, the V gene TRBV6-5, with 9 bases that match TRBD1. The germline gives CDR1 MNHEY, CDR2 SVGAGI. This CDR3 region has 12 residues. After removal of 10 bases from V and 8 bases from J, the junction contained 3 bases not matched to a gene. CDR3 in amino acids: CAIRTGDSPLHF. The CDR3 nucleotides read TGTGCCATAAGGACAGGGGATTCACCCCTCCACTTT.

The V gene is TRBV6-5, the J gene TRBJ2-5; 8 nucleotides line up with TRBD1. This CDR3 spans 14 amino acids. Losses at the gene ends were 4 bases for V and 0 bases for J; bases not matched to a gene: 1. CDR1 MNHEY and CDR2 SVGAGI come from the germline V gene. The DNA of the CDR3 is TGTGCCAGCAGTTCGGACAGGGACCAAGAGACCCAGTACTTC. Encoded protein: CASSSDRDQETQYF.

The genes are TRBV28 and TRBJ1-3; weak D call: TRBD1 (6 bases). CDR1 is MDHEN and CDR2 is SYDVKM in the germline V gene. Trimming removed 7 bases at V and 0 bases at J, with 10 bases between. There are 14 residues in the CDR3. CDR3 loop: CASNPQGSGNTIYF. CDR3 in DNA: TGTGCCAGCAATCCACAGGGCTCTGGAAACACCATATATTTT.

The CDR3 is CASSLGLQGDEKLFF. CDR3 coding DNA: TGTGCCAGCAGCTTAGGTTTACAGGGGGATGAAAAACTGTTTTTT. This chain connects TRBV7-9 to TRBJ1-4; 8 nucleotides align to TRBD1. The CDR3 runs to 15 residues. From germline, CDR1 is SEHNR and CDR2 FQNEAQ (reference sequence). With V trimmed by 1 base and J by 6 bases, 4 bases remained unmatched.

This chain joins TRBV3-1 (or the pseudogene TRBV3-2) and TRBJ2-4; tentatively, D is TRBD2 (6 bases). Germline V CDR1 and CDR2: LGHDT, YNNKEL (reference sequence). The CDR3 consists of 14 residues. Trimming stripped 4 bases from V and 8 bases from J, with 15 bases between. This CDR3 is CASSPKVPGDIQYF. The CDR3 nucleotides are TGTGCCAGCAGCCCCAAAGTGCCGGGGGACATTCAGTACTTC.

The sample holds one count of this clone. V is TRBV6-4 and J is TRBJ2-3; the D gene is possibly TRBD1 (6 bases). The CDR3 length is 13 residues. The V gene's germline CDR1 is MRHNA and CDR2 SNTAGT. V lost 9 bases and J lost 2, with 12 bases in between. CDR3 region: CASRGGLTDTQYF. In DNA form, the CDR3 reads TGTGCCAGTCGTGGGGGCCTCACAGATACGCAGTATTTT.

This clone has a handful of counts. J is TRBJ1-2 and V is TRBV5-6, with D perhaps matching TRBD1 (5 bases). Germline loops: CDR1 SGHDT, CDR2 YYEEEE. CDR3 length: 14 residues. Trimming removed 0 bases at V and 2 bases at J, with 8 bases between. The CDR3 bases are TGTGCCAGCAGCTTGGAGGCAGGGAACTATGGCTACACCTTC. Translation: CASSLEAGNYGYTF.

This clone showed up just a few times. V and J are TRBV28 and TRBJ1-2; 7 nucleotides line up with TRBD1. The germline V gene encodes CDR1 MDHEN and CDR2 SYDVKM. V gave up 5 bases and J gave up 3 bases; unmatched junction bases: 9. The CDR3 consists of 15 residues. Here the CDR3 DNA reads TGTGCCAGCAGTCCTAGGGACAGATCAGACTATGGCTACACCTTC. The encoded protein is CASSPRDRSDYGYTF.